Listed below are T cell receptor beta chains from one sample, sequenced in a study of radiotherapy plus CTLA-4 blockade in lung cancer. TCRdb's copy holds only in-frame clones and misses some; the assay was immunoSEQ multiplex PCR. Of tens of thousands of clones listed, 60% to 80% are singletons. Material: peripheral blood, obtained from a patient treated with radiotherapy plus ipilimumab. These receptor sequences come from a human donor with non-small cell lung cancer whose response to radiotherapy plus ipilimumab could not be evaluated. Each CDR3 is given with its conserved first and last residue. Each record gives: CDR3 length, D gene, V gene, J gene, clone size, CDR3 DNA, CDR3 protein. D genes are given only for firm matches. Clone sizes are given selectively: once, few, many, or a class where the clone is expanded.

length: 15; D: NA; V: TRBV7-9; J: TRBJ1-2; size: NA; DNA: TGTGCCAGCAGCTCCGGGACTACGGTAACCGGTGGCTACACCTTC; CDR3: CASSSGTTVTGGYTF
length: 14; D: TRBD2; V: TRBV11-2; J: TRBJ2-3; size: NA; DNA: TGTGCCAGCAGCTTGACTAGCGGGGCAGATACGCAGTATTTT; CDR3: CASSLTSGADTQYF
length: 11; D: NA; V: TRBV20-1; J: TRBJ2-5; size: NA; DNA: TGCAGTGCTAGGCAGAGGCAGACCCAGTACTTC; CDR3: CSARQRQTQYF
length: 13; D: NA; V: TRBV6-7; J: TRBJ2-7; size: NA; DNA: TGTGCCAGCAGTTACGGGCGGGACTACGAGCAGTACTTC; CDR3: CASSYGRDYEQYF
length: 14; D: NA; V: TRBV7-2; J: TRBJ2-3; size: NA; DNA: TGTGCCAGCAGCTCTGGACTACGCACAGATACGCAGTATTTT; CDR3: CASSSGLRTDTQYF
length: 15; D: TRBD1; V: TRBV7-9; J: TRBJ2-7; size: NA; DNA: TGTGCCAGCAGCTCGCCAGGACAGGGGGCCCACGAGCAGTACTTC; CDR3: CASSSPGQGAHEQYF
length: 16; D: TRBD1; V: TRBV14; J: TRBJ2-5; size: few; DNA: TGTGCCAGCAGCGCTAGGGCGACAGGGCTGGGAGAGACCCAGTACTTC; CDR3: CASSARATGLGETQYF
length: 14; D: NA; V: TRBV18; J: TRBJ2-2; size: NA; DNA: TGTGCCAGCTCATCGGACACGAACACCGGGGAGCTGTTTTTT; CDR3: CASSSDTNTGELFF
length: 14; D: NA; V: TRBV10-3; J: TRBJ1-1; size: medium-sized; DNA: TGTGCCATCCGGCAGACCACCGGGGACACTGAAGCTTTCTTT; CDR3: CAIRQTTGDTEAFF
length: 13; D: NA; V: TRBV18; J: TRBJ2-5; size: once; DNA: TGTGCCAGCTCACCAGAGACTTTGGAGACCCAGTACTTC; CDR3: CASSPETLETQYF
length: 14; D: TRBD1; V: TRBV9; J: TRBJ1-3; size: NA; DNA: TGTGCCAGCAGCGCCGGGACAGCCGGAAACACCATATATTTT; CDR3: CASSAGTAGNTIYF
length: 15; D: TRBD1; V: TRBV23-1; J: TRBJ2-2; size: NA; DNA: TGCGCCAACCGAACCGGGACAGGGGGCACCGGGGAGCTGTTTTTT; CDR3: CANRTGTGGTGELFF
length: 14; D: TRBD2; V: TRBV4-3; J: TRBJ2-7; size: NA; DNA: TGCGCCAGCAGCCAACAGCGGGGATCTTACGAGCAGTACTTC; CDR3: CASSQQRGSYEQYF
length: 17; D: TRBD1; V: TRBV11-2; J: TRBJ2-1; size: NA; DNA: TGTGCCAGCAGCTTAGATCTGGGACAGGGGCTCTACAATGAGCAGTTCTTC; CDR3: CASSLDLGQGLYNEQFF
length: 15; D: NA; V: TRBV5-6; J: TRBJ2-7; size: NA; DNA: TGTGCCAGCAGCCTTGGACATGCGATCTCCTACGAGCAGTACTTC; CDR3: CASSLGHAISYEQYF
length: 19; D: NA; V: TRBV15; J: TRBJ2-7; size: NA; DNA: TGTGCCACCAGCAGAGCGCCCTCGACAGTTGAAGGTTACCCCTACGAGCAGTACTTC; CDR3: CATSRAPSTVEGYPYEQYF
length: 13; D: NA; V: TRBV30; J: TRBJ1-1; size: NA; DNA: TGTGCCTGGAGTCCCACATTGAACACTGAAGCTTTCTTT; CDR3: CAWSPTLNTEAFF
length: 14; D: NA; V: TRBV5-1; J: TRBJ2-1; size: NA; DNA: TGCGCCAGCGGGGACATCGCTAGCGGCAATGAGCAGTTCTTC; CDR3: CASGDIASGNEQFF
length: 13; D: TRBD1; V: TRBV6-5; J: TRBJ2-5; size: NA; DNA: TGTGCCAGCAGTTGGACAGGGGAGGAGACCCAGTACTTC; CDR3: CASSWTGEETQYF
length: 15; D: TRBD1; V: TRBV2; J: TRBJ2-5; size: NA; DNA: TGTGCCAGCACCTACGACGGGACAGGGGGAGAGACCCAGTACTTC; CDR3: CASTYDGTGGETQYF
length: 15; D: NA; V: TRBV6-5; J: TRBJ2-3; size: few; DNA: TGTGCCAGCAGTTACTCGATTCTAGACACAGATACGCAGTATTTT; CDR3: CASSYSILDTDTQYF
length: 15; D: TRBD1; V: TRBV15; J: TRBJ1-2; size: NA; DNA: TGTGCCACCAGCAGGGAGACAGGGTTTAACTATGGCTACACCTTC; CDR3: CATSRETGFNYGYTF